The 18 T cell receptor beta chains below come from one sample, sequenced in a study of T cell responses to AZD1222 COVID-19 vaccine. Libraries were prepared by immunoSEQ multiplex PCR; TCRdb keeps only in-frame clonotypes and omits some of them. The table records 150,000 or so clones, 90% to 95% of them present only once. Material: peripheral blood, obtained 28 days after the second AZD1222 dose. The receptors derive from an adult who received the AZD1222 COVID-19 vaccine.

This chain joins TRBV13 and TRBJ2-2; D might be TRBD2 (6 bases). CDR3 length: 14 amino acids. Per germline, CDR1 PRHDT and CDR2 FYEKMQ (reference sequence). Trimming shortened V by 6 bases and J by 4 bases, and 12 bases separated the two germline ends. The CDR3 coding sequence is TGTGCCAGCAGTTACCTCGGGGGCACCGGGGAGCTGTTTTTT. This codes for CASSYLGGTGELFF.

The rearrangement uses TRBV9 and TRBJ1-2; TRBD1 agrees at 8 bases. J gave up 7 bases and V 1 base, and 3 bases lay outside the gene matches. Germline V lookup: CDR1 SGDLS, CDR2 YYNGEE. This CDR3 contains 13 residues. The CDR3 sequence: CASSVPGGAGYTF. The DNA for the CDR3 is TGTGCCAGCAGCGTACCAGGGGGCGCTGGCTACACCTTC.

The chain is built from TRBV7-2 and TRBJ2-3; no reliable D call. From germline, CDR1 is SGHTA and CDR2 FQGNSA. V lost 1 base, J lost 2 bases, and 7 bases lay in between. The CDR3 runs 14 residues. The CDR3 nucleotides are TGTGCCAGCAGCTTAGGTCGGTCCACAGATACGCAGTATTTT. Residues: CASSLGRSTDTQYF. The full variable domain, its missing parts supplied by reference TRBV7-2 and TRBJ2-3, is GAGVSQSPSNKVTEKGKDVELRCDPISGHTALYWYRQSLGQGLEFLIYFQGNSAPDKSGLPSDRFSAERTGGSVSTLTIQRTQQEDSAVYLCASSLGRSTDTQYFGPGTRLTVL.

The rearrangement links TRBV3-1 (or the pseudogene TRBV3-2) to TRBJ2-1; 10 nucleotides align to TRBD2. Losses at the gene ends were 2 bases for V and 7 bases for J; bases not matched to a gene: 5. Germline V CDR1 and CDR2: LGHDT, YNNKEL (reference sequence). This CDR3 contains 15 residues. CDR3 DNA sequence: TGTGCCAGCAGCCAAATAGCGGGAGGACTAAATGAGCAGTTCTTC. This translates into CASSQIAGGLNEQFF.

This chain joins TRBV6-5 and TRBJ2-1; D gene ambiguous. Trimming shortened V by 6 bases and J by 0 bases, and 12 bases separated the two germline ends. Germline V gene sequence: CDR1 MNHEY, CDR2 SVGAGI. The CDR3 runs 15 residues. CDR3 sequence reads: CASRQYTTSYNEQFF. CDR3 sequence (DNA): TGTGCCAGCAGACAATACACTACCTCCTACAATGAGCAGTTCTTC.

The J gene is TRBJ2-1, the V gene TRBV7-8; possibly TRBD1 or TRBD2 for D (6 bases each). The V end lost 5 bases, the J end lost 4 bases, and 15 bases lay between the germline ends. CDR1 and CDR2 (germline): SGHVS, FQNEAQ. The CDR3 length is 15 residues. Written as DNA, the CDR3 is TGTGCCAGCAGCGGCCTCGGGGGCGCATACAATGAGCAGTTCTTC. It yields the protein CASSGLGGAYNEQFF.

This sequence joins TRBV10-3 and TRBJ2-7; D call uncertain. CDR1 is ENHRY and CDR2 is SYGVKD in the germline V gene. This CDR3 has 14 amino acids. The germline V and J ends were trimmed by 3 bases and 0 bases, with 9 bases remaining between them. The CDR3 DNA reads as TGTGCCATCAGTGACACTGAGAGCTCCTACGAGCAGTACTTC. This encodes CAISDTESSYEQYF.

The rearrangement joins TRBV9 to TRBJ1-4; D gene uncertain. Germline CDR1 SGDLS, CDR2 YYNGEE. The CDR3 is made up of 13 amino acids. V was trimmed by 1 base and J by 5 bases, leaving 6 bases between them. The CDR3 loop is CASSVSQNEKLFF. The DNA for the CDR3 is TGTGCCAGCAGCGTATCCCAAAATGAAAAACTGTTTTTT.

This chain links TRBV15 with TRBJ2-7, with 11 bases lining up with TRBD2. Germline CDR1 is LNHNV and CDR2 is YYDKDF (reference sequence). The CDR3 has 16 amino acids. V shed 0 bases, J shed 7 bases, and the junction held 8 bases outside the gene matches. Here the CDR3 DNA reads TGTGCCACCAGCAGAGATCAGACTAGCGGGACTCGGGAGCAGTACTTC. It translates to CATSRDQTSGTREQYF.

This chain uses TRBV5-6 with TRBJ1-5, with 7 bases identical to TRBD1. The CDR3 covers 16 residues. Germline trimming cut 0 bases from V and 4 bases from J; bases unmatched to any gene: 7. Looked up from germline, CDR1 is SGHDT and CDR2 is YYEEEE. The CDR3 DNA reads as TGTGCCAGCAGCTTGGGGTGGGACAGCCCAAATCAGCCCCAGCATTTT. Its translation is CASSLGWDSPNQPQHF.

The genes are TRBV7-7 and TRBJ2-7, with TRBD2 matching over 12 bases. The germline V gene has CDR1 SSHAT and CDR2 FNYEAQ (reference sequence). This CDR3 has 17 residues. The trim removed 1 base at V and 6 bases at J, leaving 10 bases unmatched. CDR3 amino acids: CASSLGLAGDGSGEQYF. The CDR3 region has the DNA TGTGCCAGCAGCTTAGGACTAGCGGGAGACGGTTCAGGCGAGCAGTACTTC. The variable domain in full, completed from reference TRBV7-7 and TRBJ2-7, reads GAGVSQSPRYKVTKRGQDVTLRCDPISSHATLYWYQQALGQGPEFLTYFNYEAQPDKSGLPSDRFSAERPEGSISTLTIQRTEQRDSAMYRCASSLGLAGDGSGEQYFGPGTRLTVT.

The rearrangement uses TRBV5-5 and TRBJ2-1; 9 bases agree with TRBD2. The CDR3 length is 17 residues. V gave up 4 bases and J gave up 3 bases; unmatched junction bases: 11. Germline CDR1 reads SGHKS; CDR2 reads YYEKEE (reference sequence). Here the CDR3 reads CASSPGARTSDYNEQFF. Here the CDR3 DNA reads TGTGCCAGCAGCCCGGGAGCGAGGACTAGCGACTACAATGAGCAGTTCTTC.

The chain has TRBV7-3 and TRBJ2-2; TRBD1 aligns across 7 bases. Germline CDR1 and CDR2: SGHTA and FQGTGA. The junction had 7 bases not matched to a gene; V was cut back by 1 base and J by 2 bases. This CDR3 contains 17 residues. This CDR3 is CASSLKGALTNTGELFF. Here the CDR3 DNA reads TGTGCCAGCAGCTTAAAGGGGGCCCTCACCAACACCGGGGAGCTGTTTTTT.

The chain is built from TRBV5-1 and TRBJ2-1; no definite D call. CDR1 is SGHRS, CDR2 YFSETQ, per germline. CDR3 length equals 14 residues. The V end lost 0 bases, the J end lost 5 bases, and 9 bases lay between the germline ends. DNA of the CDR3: TGCGCCAGCAGCTTGGTTTTAGCCGACAATGAGCAGTTCTTC. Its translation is CASSLVLADNEQFF.

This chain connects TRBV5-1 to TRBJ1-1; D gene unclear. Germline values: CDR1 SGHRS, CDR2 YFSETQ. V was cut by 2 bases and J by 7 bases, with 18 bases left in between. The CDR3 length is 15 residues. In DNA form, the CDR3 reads TGCGCCAGCAGCTTCGGACCCCTTGACACTGGTGAAGCTTTCTTT. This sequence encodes CASSFGPLDTGEAFF.

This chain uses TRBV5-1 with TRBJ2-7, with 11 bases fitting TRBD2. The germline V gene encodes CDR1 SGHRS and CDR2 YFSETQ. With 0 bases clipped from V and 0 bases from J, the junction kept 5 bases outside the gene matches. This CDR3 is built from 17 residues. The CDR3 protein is CASSLVASGRSSYEQYF. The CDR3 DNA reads TGCGCCAGCAGCTTGGTGGCTAGCGGGAGGAGCTCCTACGAGCAGTACTTC.

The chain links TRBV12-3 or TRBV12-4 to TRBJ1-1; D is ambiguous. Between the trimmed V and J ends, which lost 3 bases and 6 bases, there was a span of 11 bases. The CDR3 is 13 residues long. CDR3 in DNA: TGTGCCAGCAGTTTCGGGCCCAGTGCTGAAGCTTTCTTT. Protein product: CASSFGPSAEAFF.

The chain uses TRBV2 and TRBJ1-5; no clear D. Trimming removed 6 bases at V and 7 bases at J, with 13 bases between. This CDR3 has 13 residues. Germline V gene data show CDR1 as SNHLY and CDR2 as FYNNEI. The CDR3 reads CASRRVGRQPQHF. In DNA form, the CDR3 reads TGTGCCAGCAGGAGGGTAGGTAGACAGCCCCAGCATTTT.